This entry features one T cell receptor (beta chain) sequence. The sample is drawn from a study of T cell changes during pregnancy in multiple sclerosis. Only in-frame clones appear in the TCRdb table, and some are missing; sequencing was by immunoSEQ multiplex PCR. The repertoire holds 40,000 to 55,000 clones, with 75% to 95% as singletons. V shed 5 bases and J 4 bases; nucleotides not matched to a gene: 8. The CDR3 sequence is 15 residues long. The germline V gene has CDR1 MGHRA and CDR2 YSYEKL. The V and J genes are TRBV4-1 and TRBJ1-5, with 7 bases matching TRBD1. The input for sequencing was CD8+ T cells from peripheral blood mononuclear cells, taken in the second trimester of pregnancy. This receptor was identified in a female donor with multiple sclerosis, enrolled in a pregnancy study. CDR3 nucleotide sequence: TGCGCCAGCAGCACGCGACAGGGTGGAAATCAGCCCCAGCATTTT. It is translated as CASSTRQGGNQPQHF.